This T cell receptor beta chain was recovered during a study of blood T cell repertoires in COVID-19. Libraries were prepared by immunoSEQ multiplex PCR; TCRdb keeps only in-frame clonotypes and omits some of them. The table includes roughly 260,000 clones, about nine tenths detected once. This CDR3 contains 13 residues. Germline CDR1 and CDR2: SGHDN and FVKESK. Trimming shortened V by 0 bases and J by 9 bases, and 9 bases separated the two germline ends. The J gene is TRBJ1-3, the V gene TRBV14; D is possibly TRBD1 (6 bases). The sample taken for sequencing was peripheral blood. The TCR was taken from a woman between 50 and 59 years old who had recovered from COVID-19. The CDR3 DNA is TGTGCCAGCAGCCAAGACACAGGGAGCACCATATATTTT. It yields the protein CASSQDTGSTIYF.